The rows below give T cell receptor beta chains drawn from one sample of a study of response to subunit inactivated influenza vaccine. TCRdb reanalysed the RT-PCR reads using MiXCR and keeps one entry per CDR3 protein. The sample contains roughly 780,000 distinct CDR3 sequences, around 20% of which appear only once. The source material was PBMCs from blood, sampled 4 to 6 days after vaccination. These receptors all come from a man between 45 and 60 years old who received an inactivated influenza vaccine. The CDR3 runs from the conserved cysteine through the conserved F or W.

V,J,CDR3
TRBV20-1,TRBJ2-3,CSASTSGVSTDTQYF
TRBV12-3/TRBV12-4,TRBJ1-3,CASQDRGLISGNTIYF
TRBV29-1,TRBJ1-1,CSTSGRLNTEAFF
TRBV5-1,TRBJ2-1,CASSLVLGLAGGSSYNEQFF
TRBV4-3,TRBJ2-2,CASSPLSASNTGELFF
TRBV27,TRBJ1-2,CASSPLSKYGGYTF
TRBV20-1,TRBJ2-2,CSVPDRELNTGELFF
TRBV6-1,TRBJ2-5,CASKRLAGVQETQYF
TRBV4-2,TRBJ2-7,CASSRWDTTSYEQYF
TRBV20-1,TRBJ2-3,CSARVGARDTQYF
TRBV12-3/TRBV12-4,TRBJ2-1,CASSFPGVENEQFF
TRBV6-1,TRBJ2-3,CASRSGQGQSTDTQYF
TRBV6-2/TRBV6-3,TRBJ2-7,CASSYSIGTGAYEQYF